This TCR beta chain derives from a study of patients and donors after allogeneic stem cell transplantation (TCRdb year 2020). The library was built by means of RT-PCR. Sequencing relied on a NextSeq 550. TCRdb itself trimmed the public reads at Q25 with fastp, ran MiXCR and retained productive beta chains. Rows matching on CDR3 protein sequence are summarized as one entry with the most common DNA and genes. Here the sample has 150,000 or so distinct CDR3 sequences; about a quarter occur a single time. The biggest ten clones account for about 25% of the sample. Sequences MNHEY (CDR1) and SMNVEV (CDR2) are obtained from the germline V gene (reference sequence). The V end gives up 3 bases and the J end 3 bases, leaving 9 bases in the junction not matched to a gene. The CDR3 runs 16 amino acids, cysteine and phenylalanine included. The read is trimmed to its CDR3 DNA, 48 bases read in frame from base 1.

This clonotype occurred a few times. There is no known antigen for this receptor. No much larger clone is present one base from it, and per-base qualities are unavailable. The sequence links TRBV27 to TRBJ2-5, with 8 junctional bases fitting TRBD1. The material sequenced was blood, either unsorted or a sorted T cell fraction (not recorded which). The TCR comes from a human donor who was either an allogeneic HSCT recipient or a stem cell or donor lymphocyte infusion donor (not recorded which). It is not recorded whose cells these are; they may come from a transplant donor. In nucleotide form, the sequence is TGTGCCAGCAGTTTCTCCGGTGGGACAGGAAAAGAGACCCAGTACTTC. Protein translation: CASSFSGGTGKETQYF.